This TCR beta chain was recovered during a study of Ad26.COV2.S vaccination and SARS-CoV-2 variants. Study information: The donor participated in the COV1001 trial, in its Ad26.COV2.S arm. Administration of Ad26.COV2.S was intramuscular, either once or twice 56 days apart.

General study points: Substantial breadth was reported for post-vaccination spike-specific CD8+ and CD4+ T cells.

Treatment denoted: roughly 18 received Ad26.COV2.S at low or high dose, single or two shots; roughly 5 received placebo; per-sample allocation not given. On day 63 after the first injection, vaccine and placebo recipients gave samples. As its vector, the vaccine had Ad26, which expressed Wuhan-strain SARS-CoV-2 spike. For this clone: Its matching antigen is unknown.

The V gene's germline CDR1 is MNHEY and CDR2 SMNVEV (reference sequence). The CDR3 is 15 residues long. Unmatched junction bases numbered 15, after V lost 5 bases and J lost 12 bases. Assay: immunoSEQ multiplex PCR; the TCRdb copy retains only in-frame clones and omits some. This sample has hundreds of thousands of clones, with around 89% found just once. The chain joins TRBV27 to TRBJ2-1; 8 bases match TRBD2. The specimen comprised peripheral blood, sampled in a trial of Ad26.COV2.S vaccine versus placebo. The sequence was obtained from a person aged 18-60 years who received the Ad26.COV2.S COVID-19 vaccine or a placebo. This chain's CDR3 is CASSIDGRGGIGQFF. The CDR3 coding sequence is TGTGCCAGCAGTATCGACGGCCGGGGGGGTATTGGGCAGTTCTTC.